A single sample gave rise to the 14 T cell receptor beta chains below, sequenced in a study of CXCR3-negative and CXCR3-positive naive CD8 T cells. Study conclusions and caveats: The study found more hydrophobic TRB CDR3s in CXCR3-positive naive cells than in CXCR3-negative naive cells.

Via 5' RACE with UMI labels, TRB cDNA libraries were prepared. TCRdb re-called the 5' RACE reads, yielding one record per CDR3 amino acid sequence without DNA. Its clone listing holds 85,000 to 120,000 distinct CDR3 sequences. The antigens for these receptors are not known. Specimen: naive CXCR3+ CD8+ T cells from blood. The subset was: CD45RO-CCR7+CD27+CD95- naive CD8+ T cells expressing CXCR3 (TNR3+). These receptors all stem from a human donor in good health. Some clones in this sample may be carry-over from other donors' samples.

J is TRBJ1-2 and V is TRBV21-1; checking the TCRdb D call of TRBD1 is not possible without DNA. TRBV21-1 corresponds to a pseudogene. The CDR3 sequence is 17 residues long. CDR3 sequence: CASSKARQGVRSNGYTF.

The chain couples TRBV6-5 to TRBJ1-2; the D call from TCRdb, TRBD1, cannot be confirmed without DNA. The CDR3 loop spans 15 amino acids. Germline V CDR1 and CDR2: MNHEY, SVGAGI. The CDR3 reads CASSLGTGGEGGYTF.

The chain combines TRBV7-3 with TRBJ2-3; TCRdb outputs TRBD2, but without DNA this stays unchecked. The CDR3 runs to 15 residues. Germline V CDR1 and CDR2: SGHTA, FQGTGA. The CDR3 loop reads CASSAGWGTTDTQYF.

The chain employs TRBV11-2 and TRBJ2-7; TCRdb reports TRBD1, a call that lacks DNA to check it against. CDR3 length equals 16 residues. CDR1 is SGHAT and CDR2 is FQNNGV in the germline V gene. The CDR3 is CASRGGDRERFYEQYF.

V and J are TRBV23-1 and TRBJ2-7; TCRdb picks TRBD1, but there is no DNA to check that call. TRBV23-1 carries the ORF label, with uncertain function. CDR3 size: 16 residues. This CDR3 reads CASSEPGQRSSYEQYF.

The CDR3 loop is CASSPGTSTVLHEQFF. The chain uses TRBV5-5 and TRBJ2-1; TCRdb's D call, TRBD2, is unchecked because there is no DNA. CDR3 size: 16 residues. Germline CDR1 and CDR2: SGHKS and YYEKEE (reference sequence).

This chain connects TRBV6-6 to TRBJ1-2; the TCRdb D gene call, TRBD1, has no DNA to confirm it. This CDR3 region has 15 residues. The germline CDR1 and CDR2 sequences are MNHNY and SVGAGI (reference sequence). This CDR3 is CASSLSRTDFYGYTF.

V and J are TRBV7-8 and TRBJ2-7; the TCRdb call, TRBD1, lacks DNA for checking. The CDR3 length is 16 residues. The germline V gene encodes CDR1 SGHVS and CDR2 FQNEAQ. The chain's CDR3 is CASSSDGQPFLYEQYF.

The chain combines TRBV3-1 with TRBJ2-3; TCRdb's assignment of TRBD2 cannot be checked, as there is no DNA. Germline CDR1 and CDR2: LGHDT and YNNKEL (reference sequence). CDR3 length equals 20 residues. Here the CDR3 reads CASSLIPGTSGEASTDTQYF.

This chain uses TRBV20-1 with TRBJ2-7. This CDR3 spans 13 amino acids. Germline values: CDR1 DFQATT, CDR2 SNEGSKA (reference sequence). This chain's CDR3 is CSARSRRSYEQYF.

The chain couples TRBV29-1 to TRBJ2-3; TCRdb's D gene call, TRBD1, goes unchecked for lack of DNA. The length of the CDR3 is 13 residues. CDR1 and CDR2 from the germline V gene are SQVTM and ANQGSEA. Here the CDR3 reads CSVEGGQADTQYF.

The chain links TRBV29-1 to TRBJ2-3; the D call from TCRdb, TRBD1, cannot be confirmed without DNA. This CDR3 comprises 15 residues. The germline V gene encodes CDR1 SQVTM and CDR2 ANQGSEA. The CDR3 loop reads CSVDNGTGWADTQYF.

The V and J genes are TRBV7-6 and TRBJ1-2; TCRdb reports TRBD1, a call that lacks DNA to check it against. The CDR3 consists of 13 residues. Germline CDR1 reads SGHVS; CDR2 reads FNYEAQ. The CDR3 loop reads CASSQKGGYGYTF.

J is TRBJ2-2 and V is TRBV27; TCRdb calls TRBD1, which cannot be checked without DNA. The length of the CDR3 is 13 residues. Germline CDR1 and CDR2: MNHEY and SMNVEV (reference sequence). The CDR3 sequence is CASSWGSTGELFF.